Listed below are T cell receptor beta chains from one sample, sequenced in a study of blood T cells in healthy people across ages. TCRdb itself ran the 5' RACE reads through MiXCR, one entry per CDR3 protein. This sample yields roughly 1,800,000 distinct CDR3 sequences, of which 49% are seen a single time; 2.1% belongs to the top ten. The material sequenced was blood. These TCRs come from a woman in her thirties or forties in good health. Each CDR3 is given with its conserved first and last residue. The D gene is left open where the match is weak. Clone size is shown for a subset of rows, as once, few, many or a class of expanded clone.

J,V,D,size,DNA,CDR3
TRBJ2-7,TRBV6-2/TRBV6-3,.,.,TGTGCCAGCGGAAATAGTGAGCAGTACTTC,CASGNSEQYF
TRBJ2-5,TRBV13,TRBD2,few,TGTGCCAGCAGCTTAGGGACTAGCGGTTTACGGGAGCAGTACTTC,CASSLGTSGLREQYF
TRBJ2-2,TRBV12-3/TRBV12-4,TRBD1,.,TGTGCCAGCAATTTACAGGGGGCGAGGACCGGGGAGCTGTTTTTT,CASNLQGARTGELFF
TRBJ2-7,TRBV6-5,TRBD1,few,TGTGCCAGCAGACCGACAGGGCTGAGCTACGAGCAGTACTTC,CASRPTGLSYEQYF
TRBJ2-1,TRBV28,TRBD1,.,TGTGCCAGCAAACCTCCCGGGACAGTCTCCTACAATGAGCAGTTCTTC,CASKPPGTVSYNEQFF
TRBJ1-6,TRBV20-1,.,.,TGCAGTGCGTCGGACAGCGCGCCATATAATTCACCCCCCCACTTT,CSASDSAPYNSPPHF
TRBJ2-3,TRBV20-1,.,few,TGCAGTGCTAGAGATGATAGGAGAGATACGCAGTATTTT,CSARDDRRDTQYF
TRBJ2-4,TRBV7-3,.,.,TGTGCCAGCAGCTTAACGAACGGCGGGGCGCTTCTAGCCAAAAACATTCAGTACTTC,CASSLTNGGALLAKNIQYF
TRBJ2-1,TRBV20-1,TRBD2,.,TGCAGTGCCCCAATGCTAGCGGGGGGGCTTAATCCGTTCTTC,CSAPMLAGGLNPFF
TRBJ1-5,TRBV24-1,TRBD1,.,TGTGCCACCAGTGGTGGCAGGGGGCATTATAGCAATCAGCCCCAGCATTTT,CATSGGRGHYSNQPQHF
TRBJ1-4,TRBV20-1,.,.,TGCAGTGCTAGGGGCAGCCTAAATGAAAAACTGTTTTTT,CSARGSLNEKLFF
TRBJ1-5,TRBV12-3/TRBV12-4,.,.,TGTGCCAGCAGTGGGACAAGGCATAGCAATCAGCCCCAGCATTTT,CASSGTRHSNQPQHF
TRBJ2-3,TRBV27,TRBD1,.,TGTGCCAGCACCCCACAGGGGATTCGGACAGATACGCAGTATTTT,CASTPQGIRTDTQYF
TRBJ2-1,TRBV3-1,.,few,TGTGCCAGCAGCCAATGGGCTACTGACTACAATGAGCAGTTCTTC,CASSQWATDYNEQFF
TRBJ2-5,TRBV11-2,.,.,TGTGCCAGCAGCTTAGATCGCGTGCCCCAGTACTTC,CASSLDRVPQYF
TRBJ2-1,TRBV7-2,.,few,TGTGCCAGCAGCTCGAGACTCGGGACCCTTATATACAATGAGCAGTTCTTC,CASSSRLGTLIYNEQFF
TRBJ1-6,TRBV2,.,.,TGTGCCAGCAGTGAACTGGCGGGTGTTGGTTCACCCCTCCACTTT,CASSELAGVGSPLHF
TRBJ1-2,TRBV9,.,.,TGTGCCAGCAGCGTAGCCGGGGGAGTCTATGGCTACACCTTC,CASSVAGGVYGYTF
TRBJ2-7,TRBV6-1,.,.,TGTGCCAGCAGTGAACGGGGCGGGGGCCACGAGCAGTACTTC,CASSERGGGHEQYF
TRBJ2-5,TRBV20-1,TRBD2,.,TGCAGTGCTAGAGATTGGGGGACGAGGGAGGGAGAGCAGTACTTC,CSARDWGTREGEQYF
TRBJ2-7,TRBV10-3,TRBD2,few,TGTGCCATCAGTGAGTCAGAGCGGGGCAGCTCCTACGAGCAGTACTTC,CAISESERGSSYEQYF
TRBJ1-2,TRBV12-3/TRBV12-4,.,.,TGTGCCAGCAGTGCGAAGGTGGGGCTCGTCTATGGCTACACCTTC,CASSAKVGLVYGYTF
TRBJ2-1,TRBV3-1,.,once,TGTGCCAGCAGCCAAGCACAAGGCCCGAGCCCCTACAATGAGCAGTTCTTC,CASSQAQGPSPYNEQFF
TRBJ2-3,TRBV29-1,TRBD2,.,TGCAGCGTTGAATCGCGGGGGGGCCGTGCAGATACGCAGTATTTT,CSVESRGGRADTQYF
TRBJ1-1,TRBV21-1,.,.,TGTGCCAGCAGCAAAGAAGTGTCGGGATCGAACACTGAAGCTTTCTTT,CASSKEVSGSNTEAFF
TRBJ2-3,TRBV20-1,.,.,TGCAGTGCCCCTTTAGTGGGTACAGATACGCAGTATTTT,CSAPLVGTDTQYF
TRBJ1-1,TRBV10-3,.,.,TGTGCCATGAAGGACAGCTTGGACACTGAAGCTTTCTTT,CAMKDSLDTEAFF